Listed here are 2 T cell receptor beta chains from one sample, sequenced in a study of blood T cell repertoires in COVID-19. Some clones are missing from TCRdb's copy, which holds only in-frame ones; the method was immunoSEQ multiplex PCR. This sample carries more than 250,000 clones, around 87% of them seen once, and the ten largest clones take 5.3%. Input material: PBMCs or T cells enriched from blood (not recorded which). The receptor set was obtained from a woman aged 25 to 39 who had recovered from COVID-19.

The V gene is TRBV2, the J gene TRBJ2-5; 8 bases fit TRBD1. The CDR3 covers 14 residues. V lost 3 bases and J lost 4; bases outside the gene matches: 4. From germline, CDR1 is SNHLY and CDR2 FYNNEI. The CDR3 nucleotides read TGTGCCAGCAGTGACGGTACAGGGGGAGAGACCCAGTACTTC. It is translated as CASSDGTGGETQYF.

This clone was picked up a small number of times. V is TRBV7-2 and J is TRBJ1-1, with D maybe TRBD1 (5 bases). The V end lost 4 bases, the J end lost 5 bases, and 17 bases lay between the germline ends. This CDR3 contains 15 residues. Germline CDR1 SGHTA, CDR2 FQGNSA. CDR3 loop: CASSYNGGGWTEAFF. The DNA for the CDR3 is TGTGCCAGCAGCTACAACGGGGGAGGGTGGACTGAAGCTTTCTTT.